This entry lists 4 T cell receptor beta chains sequenced from one sample in a study of blood T cell repertoires in COVID-19. Data came from immunoSEQ multiplex PCR; TCRdb stores just in-frame clones and leaves some out. The sample includes over 50,000 clones, approximately 89% of them seen just once. Sequenced: peripheral blood. These receptors were taken from a man in his sixties with acute or convalescent COVID-19.

J is TRBJ1-1 and V is TRBV12-3 or TRBV12-4; D gene ambiguous. Between the trimmed V and J ends, which lost 3 bases and 5 bases, there was a span of 10 bases. This CDR3 contains 13 residues. The DNA for the CDR3 is TGTGCCAGCAGTTTTGCGGGGAGGACTGAAGCTTTCTTT. It encodes CASSFAGRTEAFF.

A single count supports this clone. V is TRBV18 and J is TRBJ2-7; weak D call: TRBD2 (6 bases). CDR3 size: 13 residues. From germline, CDR1 is KGHSH and CDR2 LQKENI. Trimming shortened V by 3 bases and J by 4 bases, and 10 bases separated the two germline ends. CDR3 nucleotide sequence: TGTGCCAGCTCACCTTCGGAGGGATACGAGCAGTACTTC. This codes for CASSPSEGYEQYF.

This sequence joins TRBV2 and TRBJ1-2, with 9 positions matching TRBD1. The V segment lost 5 bases and the J segment 8 bases; nucleotides outside the gene matches: 6. This CDR3 region has 13 residues. From germline, CDR1 is SNHLY and CDR2 FYNNEI. The DNA for the CDR3 is TGTGCCAGCAGTACACAGGGGGCACGAGGCTACACCTTC. It translates to CASSTQGARGYTF.

The V gene is TRBV4-3, the J gene TRBJ1-2; a possible D gene is TRBD1 (5 bases). The CDR3 sequence is 15 residues long. CDR1 is LGHNA, CDR2 YSLEER, per germline. Trimming cost V 0 bases and J 0 bases, with 8 bases left between them. CDR3 sequence: CASSQEGGANYGYTF. CDR3 coding DNA: TGCGCCAGCAGCCAAGAGGGGGGAGCTAACTATGGCTACACCTTC.